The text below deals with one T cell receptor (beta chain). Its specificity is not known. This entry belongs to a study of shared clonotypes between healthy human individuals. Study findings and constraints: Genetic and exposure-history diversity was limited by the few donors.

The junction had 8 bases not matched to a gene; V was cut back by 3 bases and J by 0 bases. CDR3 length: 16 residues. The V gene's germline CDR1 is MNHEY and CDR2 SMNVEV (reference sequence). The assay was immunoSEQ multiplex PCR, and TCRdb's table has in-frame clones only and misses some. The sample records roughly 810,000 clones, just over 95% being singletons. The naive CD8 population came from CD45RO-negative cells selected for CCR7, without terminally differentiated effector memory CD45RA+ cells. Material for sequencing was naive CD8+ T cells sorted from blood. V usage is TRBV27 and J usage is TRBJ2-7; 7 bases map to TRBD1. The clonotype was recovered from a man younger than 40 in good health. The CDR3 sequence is CASSFSTGDNSYEQYF. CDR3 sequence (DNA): TGTGCCAGCAGTTTTTCAACAGGGGACAACTCCTACGAGCAGTACTTC.